Below are 9 T cell receptor beta chains sequenced from a single sample in a study of shared clonotypes between healthy human individuals. Assay: immunoSEQ multiplex PCR; the TCRdb copy retains only in-frame clones and omits some. The sample shows some 2,500,000 clones, around 90% of them seen only once. Specimen: naive CD4+ T cells from PBMCs. The subset denotes: CD45RA+ positively selected. These receptors came from a man aged 18 to 30 in good health. Some clones in this sample may be carry-over from other donors' samples.

V and J are TRBV12-5 and TRBJ2-7; 8 nucleotides line up with TRBD1. In germline, CDR1 is LGHNT, CDR2 FRNRAP. This CDR3 has 15 residues. Losses at the gene ends were 6 bases for V and 0 bases for J; bases not matched to a gene: 7. This chain's CDR3 is CASGTDRGNSYEQYF. The CDR3 region has the DNA TGTGCTAGTGGAACCGACAGGGGAAACTCCTACGAGCAGTACTTC.

The gene calls are TRBV19 and TRBJ1-5; tentative D call: TRBD1 (5 bases). Deletions cut 9 bases from V and 0 bases from J, with 15 bases between. This CDR3 has 15 residues. Germline V gene lookup returns CDR1 LNHDA and CDR2 SQIVND (reference sequence). The CDR3 nucleotides read TGTGCCAGCGACCGTGACAGCTATAGCAATCAGCCCCAGCATTTT. Its translation is CASDRDSYSNQPQHF. Based on the CDR3 plus reference TRBV19 and TRBJ1-5, the full variable domain is DGGITQSPKYLFRKEGQNVTLSCEQNLNHDAMYWYRQDPGQGLRLIYYSQIVNDFQKGDIAEGYSVSREKKESFPLTVTSAQKNPTAFYLCASDRDSYSNQPQHFGDGTRLSIL.

As regards this clone: This sample also contains other DNA sequences that code for the same CDR3. CDR3 region: CASSLTSYEQYF. In nucleotides, the CDR3 is TGTGCCAGCAGTTTGACTAGTTACGAGCAGTACTTC. The chain couples TRBV28 to TRBJ2-7; possible D gene TRBD2, 6 bases. Germline-derived CDR1 and CDR2 are MDHEN and SYDVKM. The CDR3 consists of 12 residues. Trimming stripped 3 bases from V and 4 bases from J, with 7 bases between.

The rearrangement uses TRBV6-5 and TRBJ2-7; 7 bases map to TRBD2. Germline assignment: CDR1 MNHEY and CDR2 SVGAGI. The CDR3 sequence is 14 residues long. V lost 6 bases to trimming and J lost 0 bases; unmatched junction nucleotides: 5. CDR3 DNA sequence: TGTGCCAGCAGGGGCTGGGACTACTCCTACGAGCAGTACTTC. This gives the protein CASRGWDYSYEQYF.

This clone was observed a few times. V is TRBV2 and J is TRBJ1-1, with D uncertain. The V end was cut by 5 bases, the J end by 0 bases, with 7 bases between. The CDR3 has 13 residues. The germline CDR1 and CDR2 sequences are SNHLY and FYNNEI. CDR3 sequence (DNA): TGTGCCAGCAGTTTCTACATGAACACTGAAGCTTTCTTT. Its translation is CASSFYMNTEAFF. Based on the CDR3 plus reference TRBV2 and TRBJ1-1, the full variable domain is EPEVTQTPSHQVTQMGQEVILRCVPISNHLYFYWYRQILGQKVEFLVSFYNNEISEKSEIFDDQFSVERPDGSNFTLKIRSTKLEDSAMYFCASSFYMNTEAFFGQGTRLTVV.

This chain uses TRBV28 with TRBJ2-1; perhaps TRBD2 as D (6 bases). The CDR3 contains 15 residues. Trimming left V 2 bases short and J 6 bases short, with 14 bases between. From germline, CDR1 is MDHEN and CDR2 SYDVKM. The CDR3, as DNA: TGTGCCAGCAGTTTACGCCCTAGCGAGGTCAATGAGCAGTTCTTC. Protein product: CASSLRPSEVNEQFF.

The chain joins TRBV5-4 to TRBJ2-2; D may match TRBD1 or TRBD2 (5 bases each). Germline V CDR1 and CDR2: SGHNT, YYREEE (reference sequence). Trimming took off 3 bases at V and 7 bases at J, with 19 bases between the two ends. This CDR3 is built from 16 residues. CDR3 nucleotides: TGTGCCAGCAGCTCCTTACAAGTAGCGAGGGGCGGGGAGCTGTTTTTT. Its translation is CASSSLQVARGGELFF.

With regard to this clone: Distinct nucleotide sequences in the sample also encode this CDR3. The chain links TRBV30 to TRBJ2-2; D unresolved. The V gene lost 0 bases and the J gene lost 1 base, with 6 bases spanning the gap. This CDR3 contains 14 residues. Germline-derived CDR1 and CDR2 are GTSNPN and SVGIG (reference sequence). The CDR3 sequence is CAWSVVRNTGELFF. The DNA of the CDR3 is TGTGCCTGGAGTGTGGTAAGGAACACCGGGGAGCTGTTTTTT. Looking up the rest from reference TRBV30 and TRBJ2-2 gives the full variable domain: SQTIHQWPATLVQPVGSPLSLECTVEGTSNPNLYWYRQAAGRGLQLLFYSVGIGQISSEVPQNLSASRPQDRQFILSSKKLLLSDSGFYLCAWSVVRNTGELFFGEGSRLTVL.

The DNA for the CDR3 is TGCGCCAGCAGAATAATCGACGACACCGGGGAGCTGTTTTTT. Its protein is CASRIIDDTGELFF. The chain combines TRBV5-1 with TRBJ2-2; no firm D call. This CDR3 is built from 14 residues. Deletions cut 5 bases from V and 3 bases from J, with 11 bases between. The germline CDR1 and CDR2 sequences are SGHRS and YFSETQ. The full variable domain, rest sourced from reference TRBV5-1 and TRBJ2-2, is KAGVTQTPRYLIKTRGQQVTLSCSPISGHRSVSWYQQTPGQGLQFLFEYFSETQRNKGNFPGRFSGRQFSNSRSEMNVSTLELGDSALYLCASRIIDDTGELFFGEGSRLTVL.